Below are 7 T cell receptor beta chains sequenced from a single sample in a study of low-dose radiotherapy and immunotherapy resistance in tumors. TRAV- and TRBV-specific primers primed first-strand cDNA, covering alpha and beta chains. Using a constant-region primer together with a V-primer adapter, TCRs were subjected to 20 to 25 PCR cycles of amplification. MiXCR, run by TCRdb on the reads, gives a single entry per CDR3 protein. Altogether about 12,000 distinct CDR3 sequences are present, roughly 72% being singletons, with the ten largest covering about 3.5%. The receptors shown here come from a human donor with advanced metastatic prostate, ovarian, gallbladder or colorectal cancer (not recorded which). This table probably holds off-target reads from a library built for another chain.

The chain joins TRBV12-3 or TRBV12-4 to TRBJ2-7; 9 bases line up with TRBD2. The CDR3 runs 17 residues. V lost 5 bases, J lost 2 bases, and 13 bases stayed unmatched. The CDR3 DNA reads TGTGCCAGCAGTGCGGGAGGGTTACTAGCGGCCGCCTACGAGCAGTACTTC. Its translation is CASSAGGLLAAAYEQYF.

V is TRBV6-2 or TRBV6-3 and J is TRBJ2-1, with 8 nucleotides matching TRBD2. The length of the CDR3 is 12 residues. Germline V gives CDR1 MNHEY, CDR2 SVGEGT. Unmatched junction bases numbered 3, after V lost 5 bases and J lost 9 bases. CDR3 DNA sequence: TGTGCCAGCAGTGTAGCGGGATTTGAGCAGTTCTTC. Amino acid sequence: CASSVAGFEQFF.

The CDR3, as DNA: TGCAGCGTTGTGAGACAGGGGAGGTTGGCGAACACCGGGGAGCTGTTTTTT. Residues: CSVVRQGRLANTGELFF. The gene calls are TRBV29-1 and TRBJ2-2; 8 nucleotides align to TRBD1. This CDR3 has 17 residues. V lost 4 bases and J lost 0; bases outside the gene matches: 10. The germline CDR1 and CDR2 sequences are SQVTM and ANQGSEA.

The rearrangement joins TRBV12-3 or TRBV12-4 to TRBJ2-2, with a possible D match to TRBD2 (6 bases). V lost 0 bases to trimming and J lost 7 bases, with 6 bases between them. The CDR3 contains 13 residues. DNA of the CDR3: TGTGCCAGCAGTTTAGCGCGGGGCGGGGAGCTGTTTTTT. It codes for CASSLARGGELFF.

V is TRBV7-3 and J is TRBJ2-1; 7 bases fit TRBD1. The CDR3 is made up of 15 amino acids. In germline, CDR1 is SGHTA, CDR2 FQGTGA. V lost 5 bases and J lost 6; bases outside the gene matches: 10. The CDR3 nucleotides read TGTGCCAGCAGCCAACAGACAGGGTTTTCCAATGAGCAGTTCTTC. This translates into CASSQQTGFSNEQFF.

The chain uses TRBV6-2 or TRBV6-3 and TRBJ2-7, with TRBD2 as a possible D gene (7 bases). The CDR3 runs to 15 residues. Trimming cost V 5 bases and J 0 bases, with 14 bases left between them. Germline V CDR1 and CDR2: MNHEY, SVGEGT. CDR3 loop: CASSDWGGFSYEQYF. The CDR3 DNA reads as TGTGCCAGCAGTGACTGGGGGGGCTTCTCCTACGAGCAGTACTTC.

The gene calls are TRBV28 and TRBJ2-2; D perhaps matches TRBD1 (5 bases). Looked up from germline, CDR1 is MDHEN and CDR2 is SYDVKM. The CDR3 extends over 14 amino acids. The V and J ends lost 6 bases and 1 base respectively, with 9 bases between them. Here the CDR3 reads CASSLGQNTGELFF. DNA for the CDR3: TGTGCCAGCAGCCTTGGACAGAACACCGGGGAGCTGTTTTTT.